The 5 T cell receptor beta chains reported below all come from one sample, sequenced in a study of blood T cells in healthy people across ages (dated by TCRdb to about 2015). Library creation used 5' RACE. Sequenced using an Illumina HiSeq 2500. A second PCR of about 6 to 11 cycles was performed with a sample-barcoded 5' primer and a J-beta primer mix. The raw public data were reprocessed by TCRdb itself: fastp quality trimming at Q25, MiXCR clonotype calling, in-frame beta chains only. Records with the same CDR3 protein are collapsed into one entry carrying the most frequent genes and DNA. This sample gives 800,000 or so distinct CDR3 sequences in total; 62% of them show up just once. 25% to 30% of the sample goes to the ten largest clones. Sequenced: blood. Receptors were obtained from a young man in good health.

The chain combines TRBV29-1 with TRBJ2-2; D is unresolved. Germline V lookup: CDR1 SQVTM, CDR2 ANQGSEA. V was pared by 7 bases and J by 0 bases, with 6 bases between. The length of the CDR3 is 12 residues. CDR3 residues: CSAVANTGELFF. CDR3 DNA: TGCAGCGCTGTGGCGAACACCGGGGAGCTGTTTTTT.

The chain couples TRBV24-1 to TRBJ2-1, with 7 bases matching TRBD1. The length of the CDR3 is 16 residues. Germline V gene lookup returns CDR1 KGHDR and CDR2 SFDVKD. Trimming at V came to 2 bases and at J to 8 bases, leaving 11 bases not matched to a gene. This CDR3 reads CATSDSERGRRDEQFF. CDR3 nucleotide sequence: TGTGCCACCAGTGATTCAGAGAGGGGGCGCAGGGATGAGCAGTTCTTC.

The rearrangement joins TRBV12-3 or TRBV12-4 to TRBJ2-7; no clear D gene. Trimming took off 6 bases at V and 6 bases at J, with 15 bases between the two ends. The length of the CDR3 is 13 residues. The CDR3 protein is CASSEGPWGEQYF. The DNA for the CDR3 is TGTGCCAGCAGCGAAGGACCTTGGGGCGAGCAGTACTTC.

J is TRBJ2-3 and V is TRBV3-1; D is perhaps TRBD2 (5 bases). Germline CDR1 reads LGHDT; CDR2 reads YNNKEL (reference sequence). Trimming removed 0 bases from V and 2 bases from J, with 15 bases in between. The CDR3 length is 17 residues. CDR3 bases: TGTGCCAGCAGCCAAGATTCGCCCTGGACTTACACAGATACGCAGTATTTT. It specifies CASSQDSPWTYTDTQYF.

The chain carries TRBV10-3 and TRBJ1-5; 7 positions agree with TRBD1. CDR1 and CDR2 (germline): ENHRY, SYGVKD. J lost 6 bases, V lost 3 bases, and 8 bases had no gene match. The CDR3 covers 15 residues. The CDR3 spells CAISETGTEVQPQHF. The DNA for the CDR3 is TGTGCCATCAGTGAAACCGGGACAGAAGTTCAGCCCCAGCATTTT.